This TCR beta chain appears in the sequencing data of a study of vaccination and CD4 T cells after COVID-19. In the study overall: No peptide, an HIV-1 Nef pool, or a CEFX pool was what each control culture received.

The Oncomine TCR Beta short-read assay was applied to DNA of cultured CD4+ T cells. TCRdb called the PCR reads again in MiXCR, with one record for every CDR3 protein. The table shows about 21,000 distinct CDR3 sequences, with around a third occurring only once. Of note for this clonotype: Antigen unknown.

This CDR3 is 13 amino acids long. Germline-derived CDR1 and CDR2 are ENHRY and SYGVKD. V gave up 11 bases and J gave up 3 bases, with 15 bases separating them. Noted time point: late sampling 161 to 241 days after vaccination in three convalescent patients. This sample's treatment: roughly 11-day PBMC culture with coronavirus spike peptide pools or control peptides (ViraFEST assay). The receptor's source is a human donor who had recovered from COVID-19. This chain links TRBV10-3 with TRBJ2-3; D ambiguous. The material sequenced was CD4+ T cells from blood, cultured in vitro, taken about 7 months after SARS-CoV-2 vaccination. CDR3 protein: CAAMKTETDTQYF. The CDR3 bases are TGTGCCGCCATGAAGACTGAGACAGATACGCAGTATTTT.